This T cell receptor (beta chain) comes out of a study of blood T cell repertoires in COVID-19. For the study at large: Donors in the United States, Italy and Spain gave samples during acute or convalescent COVID-19. Nucleic acid was either cDNA or gDNA, and it came from T cells, B-cell-depleted T cells, or PBMCs.

V was clipped by 7 bases and J by 4 bases, with 13 bases between them. This CDR3 is built from 13 residues. The germline V gene encodes CDR1 WNHNN and CDR2 SYGVQD (reference sequence). Methods used by the authors: Estimated nucleated cell counts came from reference gene primer amplification. TCRdb's copy holds only in-frame clones and misses some; the assay was immunoSEQ multiplex PCR. The DNA gave D and trimming, while V, J and clone size come from that table. The repertoire consists of 120,000 or so clones, with less than 85% occurring once and the leading ten covering roughly 3.8%. Sequencing was performed on peripheral blood. This receptor was obtained from a woman older than 75 with acute or convalescent COVID-19. The chain joins TRBV10-1 to TRBJ2-5, with D perhaps TRBD2 (5 bases). In DNA, the CDR3 is TGCGCCAGCACCAAGCCTGAGGGAGAGACCCAGTACTTC. It is translated as CASTKPEGETQYF.